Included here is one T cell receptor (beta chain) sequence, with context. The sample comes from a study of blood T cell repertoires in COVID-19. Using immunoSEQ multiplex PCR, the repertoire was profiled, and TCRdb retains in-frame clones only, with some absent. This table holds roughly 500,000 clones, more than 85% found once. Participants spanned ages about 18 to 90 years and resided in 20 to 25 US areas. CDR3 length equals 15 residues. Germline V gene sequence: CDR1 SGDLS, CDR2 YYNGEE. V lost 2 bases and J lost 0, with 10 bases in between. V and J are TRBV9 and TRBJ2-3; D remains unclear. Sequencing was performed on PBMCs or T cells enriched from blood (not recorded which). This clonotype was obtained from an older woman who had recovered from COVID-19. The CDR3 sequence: CASSVGWASTDTQYF. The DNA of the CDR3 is TGTGCCAGCAGCGTTGGGTGGGCTAGCACAGATACGCAGTATTTT.